Following are 9 T cell receptor beta chains from one sample sequenced in a study of T cells in Graves' hyperthyroidism and ophthalmopathy. Amplification of TCR beta CDR3 regions used RNA as the template. TCR CDR3 underwent first-round RT-PCR with the HTBI primer set. TCRdb analysed the multiplex PCR reads with MiXCR anew, one entry per CDR3 protein. The top ten hold over 8% of the sample, which has approximately 870,000 distinct CDR3 sequences, 38% seen once. Specimen: blood. All receptors come from a man aged 18 to 35 with Graves' hyperthyroidism.

V usage is TRBV29-1 and J usage is TRBJ2-1; D ambiguous. The V end lost 0 bases, the J end lost 12 bases, and 15 bases lay between the germline ends. Germline-derived CDR1 and CDR2 are SQVTM and ANQGSEA. CDR3 length: 13 residues. CDR3 DNA sequence: TGCAGCGTTGAAGATCGCTCCCTCTACGGGCAGTTCTTC. Translation: CSVEDRSLYGQFF.

This clonotype was recorded a few times. The rearrangement links TRBV5-1 to TRBJ1-1, with D hard to call. The V end lost 1 base, the J end lost 4 bases, and 11 bases lay between the germline ends. The CDR3 is 14 amino acids. The germline V gene encodes CDR1 SGHRS and CDR2 YFSETQ. CDR3 in amino acids: CASSLSPAGTEAFF. In DNA, the CDR3 is TGCGCCAGCAGCTTGAGCCCGGCGGGCACTGAAGCTTTCTTT.

This rearrangement joins TRBV7-3 to TRBJ2-5; TRBD2 agrees at 8 bases. V shed 5 bases, J shed 5 bases, and the junction held 19 bases outside the gene matches. The CDR3 sequence is 18 residues long. The germline V gene has CDR1 SGHTA and CDR2 FQGTGA. CDR3 in amino acids: CASSPRGGVWRGRETQYF. CDR3 bases: TGTGCCAGCAGCCCCCGGGGGGGAGTATGGAGGGGCCGGGAGACCCAGTACTTC.

V and J are TRBV12-5 and TRBJ1-5; D remains ambiguous. The V gene's germline CDR1 is LGHNT and CDR2 FRNRAP. V lost 3 bases and J lost 5, with 8 bases in between. This CDR3 spans 13 amino acids. The CDR3 sequence: CASGFSFDQPQHF. CDR3 DNA sequence: TGTGCTAGTGGTTTTTCATTCGATCAGCCCCAGCATTTT. Full variable domain (rest looked up from reference TRBV12-5 and TRBJ1-5): DARVTQTPRHKVTEMGQEVTMRCQPILGHNTVFWYRQTMMQGLELLAYFRNRAPLDDSGMPKDRFSAEMPDATLATLKIQPSEPRDSAVYFCASGFSFDQPQHFGDGTRLSIL.

In its sample, this clonotype was seen a few times. The genes are TRBV9 and TRBJ2-7; possibly TRBD1 for D (6 bases). The germline V gene encodes CDR1 SGDLS and CDR2 YYNGEE. CDR3 length: 14 residues. Trimming cost V 3 bases and J 3 bases, with 13 bases left between them. CDR3 DNA: TGTGCCAGCAGCGGGGGGAACAGGGACTACGAGCAGTACTTC. Protein: CASSGGNRDYEQYF.

This clonotype was recorded at least ten times. The chain has TRBV15 and TRBJ1-1; 7 bases align to TRBD1. This CDR3 region has 14 residues. Unmatched junction bases numbered 6, after V lost 4 bases and J lost 4 bases. CDR1 and CDR2 from the germline V gene are LNHNV and YYDKDF (reference sequence). CDR3 in DNA: TGTGCCACCAGCATCAGACAGGGATCCACTGAAGCTTTCTTT. Protein product: CATSIRQGSTEAFF.

In this sample, this clonotype turned up a few times. Compared with germline, one end of the junction differs, possibly owing to a read error. The chain has TRBV7-9 and TRBJ2-5; D possibly corresponds to TRBD2 (6 bases). The CDR3 length is 14 residues. Germline CDR1 reads SEHNR; CDR2 reads FQNEAQ (reference sequence). CDR3 loop: CASSPGLIEETQYF. The CDR3 bases are TGCGCCAGCAGCCCCGGACTAATCGAAGAGACCCAGTACTTC.

V gene TRBV20-1 combines with J gene TRBJ2-7; D is perhaps TRBD1 (6 bases). This CDR3 is built from 14 residues. Trimming cost V 1 base and J 2 bases, with 12 bases left between them. Per germline, CDR1 DFQATT and CDR2 SNEGSKA (reference sequence). The chain's CDR3 is CSARGGQPPYEQYF. DNA of the CDR3: TGCAGTGCTAGAGGGGGGCAGCCGCCCTACGAGCAGTACTTC.

This sequence joins TRBV4-2 and TRBJ2-7; the match to TRBD2 covers 10 bases. There are 17 residues in the CDR3. In germline, CDR1 is LGHNA, CDR2 YNFKEQ. Losses at the gene ends were 2 bases for V and 1 base for J; bases not matched to a gene: 8. The CDR3 sequence: CASSQPDGLAESYEQYF. For the CDR3, the DNA is TGTGCCAGCAGCCAACCCGACGGACTAGCGGAGTCCTACGAGCAGTACTTC.